The clone carrying this T cell receptor (beta chain) was counted at least ten times. No antigen is known for it. The sample belongs to a study of post-analysis software for immune sequencing data. Findings and limits, study-wide: Among roughly 5 TRBV segments more frequent in patients than controls were TRBV5-6, TRBV5-1 and TRBV20-1.

Trimming left V 7 bases short and J 7 bases short, with 8 bases between. Germline CDR1 is SGHKS and CDR2 is YYEKEE (reference sequence). The CDR3 consists of 10 residues. Included in the TCR beta cDNA libraries were unique molecular identifiers. TCRdb fed the PCR reads into MiXCR, producing one record per CDR3 protein. Here the sample spans 250,000 to 300,000 distinct CDR3 sequences, 35% to 45% being singletons. The specimen sequenced was blood. The clonotype comes from a girl aged 10-17 years with multiple sclerosis. V and J are TRBV5-5 and TRBJ1-2, with no clear D. This CDR3 reads CASGPPGYTF. Here the CDR3 DNA reads TGTGCCAGCGGACCGCCTGGCTACACCTTC.